This entry lists 2 T cell receptor beta chains sequenced from one sample in a study of early T cells in non-severe SARS-CoV-2 infection. TCRdb independently ran MiXCR on the 5' RACE reads; one entry per CDR3 protein. The table records some 70,000 distinct CDR3 sequences, 10% to 15% of them present only once. Sequences were obtained from whole blood. The receptors come from an adult who was a healthcare worker with PCR-confirmed SARS-CoV-2 infection or an uninfected control (not recorded which).

There are a few counts of this clonotype. The V call is TRBV28, the J call TRBJ2-7, with D perhaps matching TRBD1 (5 bases). From germline, CDR1 is MDHEN and CDR2 SYDVKM. The CDR3 is 16 amino acids. The germline V and J ends were trimmed by 2 bases and 5 bases, with 19 bases remaining between them. In DNA, the CDR3 is TGTGCCAGCAGTTTAAGGCCCGACAGCCTAAGGGACGAGCAGTACTTC. Residues: CASSLRPDSLRDEQYF.

This clonotype has at least ten counts. The rearrangement uses TRBV11-2 and TRBJ2-1; no clear D gene. Per germline, CDR1 SGHAT and CDR2 FQNNGV. The germline V and J ends were trimmed by 2 bases and 8 bases, with 10 bases remaining between them. CDR3 length equals 13 residues. CDR3 in amino acids: CASSLPVFYEQFF. For the CDR3, the DNA is TGTGCCAGCAGCTTACCTGTCTTCTATGAGCAGTTCTTC.